What follows are 2 T cell receptor beta chains derived from one specimen sequenced in a study of T-cell reconstitution after alpha-beta-depleted transplantation in children. Construction of the TCRbeta library involved unique molecular identifiers. Each CDR3 protein is one row after TCRdb ran MiXCR on the PCR reads. The sample consists of 450,000 to 550,000 distinct CDR3 sequences, over 9.5% of them appearing once. The sequenced sample was PBMCs, mostly from graft donor cells, obtained 180 days after TCRalphabeta/CD19-depleted stem cell transplant. These receptors were obtained from a female patient aged 2-10 years who had a stem cell transplant for aplastic anemia, so the T cells may come from the graft donor.

The genes are TRBV5-1 and TRBJ2-5; TRBD1 matches 7 bases. Germline values: CDR1 SGHRS, CDR2 YFSETQ. This CDR3 comprises 16 residues. Trimming at V came to 4 bases and at J to 5 bases, leaving 14 bases not matched to a gene. CDR3 protein: CASSIGQVSLQETQYF. DNA of the CDR3: TGCGCCAGCAGCATAGGACAGGTTTCACTTCAGGAGACCCAGTACTTC.

This clonotype has a count of ten or more. This sequence joins TRBV28 and TRBJ2-7, with 7 bases fitting TRBD1. The CDR3 extends over 13 amino acids. The germline gives CDR1 MDHEN, CDR2 SYDVKM. After removal of 6 bases from V and 3 bases from J, the junction contained 5 bases not matched to a gene. This chain's CDR3 is CASRTTGYYEQYF. Written as DNA, the CDR3 is TGTGCCAGCAGGACGACAGGGTACTACGAGCAGTACTTC.